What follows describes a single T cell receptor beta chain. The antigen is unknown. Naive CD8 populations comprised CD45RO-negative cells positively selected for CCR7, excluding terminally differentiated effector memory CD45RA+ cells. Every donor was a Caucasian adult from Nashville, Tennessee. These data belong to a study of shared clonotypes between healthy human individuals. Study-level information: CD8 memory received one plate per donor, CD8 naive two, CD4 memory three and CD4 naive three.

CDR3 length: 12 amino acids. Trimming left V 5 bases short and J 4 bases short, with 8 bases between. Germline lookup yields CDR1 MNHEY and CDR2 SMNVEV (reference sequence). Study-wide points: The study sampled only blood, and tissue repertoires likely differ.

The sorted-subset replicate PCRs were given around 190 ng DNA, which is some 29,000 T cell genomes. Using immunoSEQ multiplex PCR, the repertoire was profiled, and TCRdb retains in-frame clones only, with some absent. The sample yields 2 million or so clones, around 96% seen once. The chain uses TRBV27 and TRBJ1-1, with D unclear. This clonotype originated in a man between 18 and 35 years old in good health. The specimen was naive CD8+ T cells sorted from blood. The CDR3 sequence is CASSPPGTEAFF. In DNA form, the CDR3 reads TGTGCCAGCAGTCCTCCTGGCACTGAAGCTTTCTTT.